This entry lists 21 T cell receptor beta chains sequenced from one sample in a study of cytomegalovirus exposure and HLA in healthy donors. The PCR was carried out with 60 Vbeta primers and 13 Jbeta primers. The table came from immunoSEQ multiplex PCR; TCRdb's copy has only in-frame clones and leaves some out. In the table there are a few hundred thousand clones, 60% to 85% of which are singletons. Input material: PBMCs. The receptors shown here come from a middle-aged man in good health and CMV-seronegative.

This rearrangement joins TRBV7-9 to TRBJ2-5, with 8 bases identical to TRBD2. The V gene end was trimmed by 2 bases and the J gene end by 4 bases; junction bases not matched to a gene: 3. The CDR3 runs 14 residues. Germline CDR1 and CDR2: SEHNR and FQNEAQ (reference sequence). In nucleotides, the CDR3 is TGTGCCAGCAGCTTAAACGGGAGGGGAGAGACCCAGTACTTC. This gives the protein CASSLNGRGETQYF.

V is TRBV7-9 and J is TRBJ1-6; 8 bases match TRBD1. Germline-derived CDR1 and CDR2 are SEHNR and FQNEAQ (reference sequence). This CDR3 is 15 amino acids long. J gave up 7 bases and V 5 bases, and 7 bases lay outside the gene matches. This chain's CDR3 is CASSPLGQGNSPLHF. The CDR3 DNA reads as TGTGCCAGCAGCCCCCTAGGACAGGGCAATTCACCCCTCCACTTT.

V gene TRBV27 combines with J gene TRBJ2-3; 7 bases line up with TRBD2. From germline, CDR1 is MNHEY and CDR2 SMNVEV (reference sequence). With V trimmed by 3 bases and J by 2 bases, 5 bases remained unmatched. The CDR3 consists of 15 residues. Here the CDR3 DNA reads TGTGCCAGCAGTTTTTCGGGGGGATCCACAGATACGCAGTATTTT. Translating it yields CASSFSGGSTDTQYF.

Turning to this clone: Germline and junction disagree at one end, which may indicate a read error. The rearrangement joins TRBV7-9 to TRBJ1-5; 10 positions match TRBD1. Looked up from germline, CDR1 is SEHNR and CDR2 is FQNEAQ (reference sequence). The CDR3 length is 18 residues. The CDR3 here is CSSSSSGTGVIGNQPQHF. The CDR3 region has the DNA TGTTCCAGCAGCTCCTCCGGGACAGGGGTAATTGGGAATCAGCCCCAGCATTTT. Using reference TRBV7-9 and TRBJ1-5 for the parts outside the CDR3, the full variable domain is DTGVSQNPRHKITKRGQNVTFRCDPISEHNRLYWYRQTLGQGPEFLTYFQNEAQLEKSRLLSDRFSAERPKGSFSTLEIQRTEQGDSAMYLCSSSSSGTGVIGNQPQHFGDGTRLSIL.

The chain has TRBV21-1 and TRBJ1-5; the D call in the table, TRBD1, was not verified against the DNA. TRBV21-1 is a pseudogene. CDR3 size: 14 residues. CDR3 bases: TGTGCCAGCGAAGACAGGGATAGCAATCAGCCCCAGCATTTT. Protein sequence: CASEDRDSNQPQHF.

The chain employs TRBV6-1 and TRBJ1-1, with TRBD1 identical over 11 bases. In germline, CDR1 is MNHNS, CDR2 SASEGT. V was pared by 5 bases and J by 5 bases, with 4 bases of the junction left unmatched. CDR3 length equals 14 residues. The CDR3 region is CASSMGQGGTEAFF. In DNA form, the CDR3 reads TGTGCCAGCAGTATGGGACAGGGGGGTACTGAAGCTTTCTTT.

This rearrangement joins TRBV5-6 to TRBJ1-2, with unresolved D. The germline V and J ends were trimmed by 0 bases and 8 bases, with 14 bases remaining between them. Germline V lookup: CDR1 SGHDT, CDR2 YYEEEE. CDR3 size: 14 residues. CDR3 nucleotides: TGTGCCAGCAGCTTGGCCAAACCCCTCGGGGGCTACACCTTC. Translated: CASSLAKPLGGYTF.

This chain connects TRBV15 to TRBJ1-2; weak D call: TRBD1 (6 bases). The germline V gene encodes CDR1 LNHNV and CDR2 YYDKDF (reference sequence). The CDR3 sequence is 13 residues long. V was cut by 1 base and J by 8 bases, with 11 bases left in between. Here the CDR3 reads CATSRGGPGGYTF. The CDR3 DNA sequence: TGTGCCACCAGCAGAGGGGGGCCGGGCGGCTACACCTTC.

This clone was detected a few times. The rearrangement joins TRBV27 to TRBJ2-2, with D possibly matching TRBD1 (6 bases). Germline V gene sequence: CDR1 MNHEY, CDR2 SMNVEV (reference sequence). The CDR3 is 16 residues long. Trimming took off 8 bases at V and 2 bases at J, with 18 bases between the two ends. The CDR3 sequence is CASGPMQGPNTGELFF. CDR3 sequence (DNA): TGTGCCAGCGGGCCGATGCAGGGGCCTAACACCGGGGAGCTGTTTTTT.

The gene calls are TRBV30 and TRBJ1-4; no firm D call. V lost 1 base and J 0 bases, leaving 9 bases between the germline ends. The CDR3 runs to 15 residues. CDR1 is GTSNPN, CDR2 SVGIG, per germline (reference sequence). The CDR3 here is CAWSGGAATNEKLFF. CDR3 coding DNA: TGTGCCTGGAGTGGAGGTGCGGCAACTAATGAAAAACTGTTTTTT.

The chain has TRBV7-8 and TRBJ2-7; D perhaps matches TRBD2 (5 bases). This CDR3 region has 14 residues. Germline CDR1 is SGHVS and CDR2 is FQNEAQ. The V and J ends lost 1 base and 0 bases respectively, with 7 bases between them. CDR3 loop: CASSLVASSYEQYF. In DNA, the CDR3 is TGTGCCAGCAGCTTAGTAGCGAGCTCCTACGAGCAGTACTTC.

The J gene is TRBJ1-5, the V gene TRBV7-2, with 8 bases lining up with TRBD1. The CDR3 has 15 amino acids. The germline CDR1 and CDR2 sequences are SGHTA and FQGNSA. V was clipped by 1 base and J by 7 bases; unmatched bases: 6. Here the CDR3 DNA reads TGTGCCAGCAGCTTAGATCAGGGGGCGAGACAGCCCCAGCATTTT. Encoded protein: CASSLDQGARQPQHF.

This clone was observed a single time. V and J are TRBV23-1 and TRBJ1-3, with a weak D call TRBD1 (5 bases). TRBV23-1 counts as an open reading frame of uncertain function. CDR3 length equals 12 residues. Trimming stripped 11 bases from V and 1 base from J, with 9 bases between. CDR3 amino acids: CAGGTSGNTIYF. The CDR3 DNA follows: TGCGCCGGAGGGACTTCTGGAAACACCATATATTTT.

This sequence joins TRBV10-3 and TRBJ1-2, with D unclear. V was shortened by 3 bases and J by 4 bases, with 6 bases between the two germline ends. The CDR3 runs 12 residues. Per the germline V gene, CDR1 is ENHRY and CDR2 is SYGVKD. CDR3 protein: CAISERGYGYTF. The CDR3 region has the DNA TGTGCCATCAGTGAACGGGGCTATGGCTACACCTTC.

V gene TRBV7-9 combines with J gene TRBJ2-5, with TRBD1 matching 7 bases. The CDR3 totals 16 residues. Trimming took 5 bases from V and 5 from J; bases not matched to a gene: 14. The germline gives CDR1 SEHNR, CDR2 FQNEAQ (reference sequence). CDR3: CASSLIDRVGEETQYF. The CDR3 nucleotides are TGTGCCAGCAGCCTAATCGACAGGGTCGGAGAGGAGACCCAGTACTTC.

The V gene is TRBV7-8, the J gene TRBJ1-1, with D possibly matching TRBD1 (5 bases). The germline V and J ends were trimmed by 7 bases and 0 bases, with 15 bases remaining between them. The CDR3 loop spans 15 amino acids. Germline CDR1 reads SGHVS; CDR2 reads FQNEAQ. CDR3 region: CASTAPGQLNTEAFF. As DNA, the CDR3 is TGTGCCAGCACCGCCCCAGGACAATTGAACACTGAAGCTTTCTTT.

V and J are TRBV6-1 and TRBJ1-1; D not resolved. CDR1 and CDR2 (germline): MNHNS, SASEGT. This CDR3 region has 13 residues. V was cut by 3 bases and J by 1 base, with 6 bases left in between. CDR3 DNA sequence: TGTGCCAGCAGTGATAATTGGAACACTGAAGCTTTCTTT. It codes for CASSDNWNTEAFF.

The rearrangement joins TRBV9 to TRBJ1-2; a possible D gene is TRBD1 (5 bases). In germline, CDR1 is SGDLS, CDR2 YYNGEE. V was cut by 3 bases and J by 4 bases, with 10 bases left in between. This CDR3 is built from 13 residues. In nucleotides, the CDR3 is TGTGCCAGCAGCGGCGGTGGGGCCTATGGCTACACCTTC. Its translation is CASSGGGAYGYTF.

The V call is TRBV7-6, the J call TRBJ2-7; 10 nucleotides line up with TRBD1. The CDR3 spans 15 residues. The germline gives CDR1 SGHVS, CDR2 FNYEAQ. The ends lost 5 bases at V and 0 bases at J; junction bases unmatched: 4. The CDR3 here is CASSTGQGVSYEQYF. As DNA, the CDR3 is TGTGCCAGCAGCACCGGACAGGGGGTCTCCTACGAGCAGTACTTC.

The chain is built from TRBV28 and TRBJ2-7; D is perhaps TRBD2 (5 bases). This CDR3 contains 12 residues. The germline V and J ends were trimmed by 2 bases and 3 bases, with 5 bases remaining between them. The germline CDR1 and CDR2 sequences are MDHEN and SYDVKM. The CDR3 region is CASSLRDYEQYF. CDR3 DNA: TGTGCCAGCAGTTTACGGGACTACGAGCAGTACTTC.

The gene calls are TRBV5-1 and TRBJ2-3, with a possible D match to TRBD1 (5 bases). Germline values: CDR1 SGHRS, CDR2 YFSETQ. V lost 3 bases and J 0 bases, leaving 11 bases between the germline ends. The CDR3 runs 15 residues. The CDR3: CASSSLGASTDTQYF. The CDR3 DNA is TGCGCCAGCAGCTCATTAGGGGCCAGCACAGATACGCAGTATTTT.